Included here is one T cell receptor beta chain sequence, with context. The antigen remains undetermined. This CDR3 spans 18 amino acids. Germline CDR1 and CDR2: LNHNV and YYDKDF (reference sequence). The record originates from a study of T cells expressing NK-cell markers. Study findings and constraints: Dominant NKG2C+ clonotype frequencies of 1.0-7.0% of CD8+ T cells were measured in 5 or 6 donors.

With the 5' RACE reads reprocessed, TCRdb shows one record per CDR3 protein and no DNA. The sample totals about 540,000 distinct CDR3 sequences. Sequenced: blood T cells: a sorted CD56 or NKG2C T cell subset, CD4+ or CD8+ T cells, or bulk PBMC T cells (not recorded which). This clonotype was obtained from a man in his late teens or twenties in good health. The rearrangement uses TRBV15 and TRBJ2-2; TCRdb gives TRBD2 as the D gene, but with no DNA this cannot be confirmed. The CDR3 is CATSRVGTSGSSTGELFF. Full variable domain (outside the CDR3, taken from reference TRBV15 and TRBJ2-2): DAMVIQNPRYQVTQFGKPVTLSCSQTLNHNVMYWYQQKSSQAPKLLFHYYDKDFNNEADTPDNFQSRRPNTSFCFLDIRSPGLGDTAMYLCATSRVGTSGSSTGELFFGEGSRLTVL.